The 22 T cell receptor beta chains listed next were all sequenced from one sample in a study of regulatory T cells in long-lasting Graves disease. The time point is: persistent/refractory GD, antithyroid drugs over 5 years with positive TRAb. With RNA extracted from PBMCs as input, the TCR library was made. Relying on iRepertoire HTBI primers and Arm-PCR of CDR3 regions, the team built TCR beta libraries. TCRdb processed the multiplex PCR reads anew with MiXCR; each CDR3 protein has one entry. This table holds fewer than 450,000 distinct CDR3 sequences, around 21% found once. Sample: peripheral blood mononuclear cells (PBMCs), taken when the disease was refractory, from a patient treated with antithyroid drugs. All receptors derive from a female donor with Graves disease.

This clonotype was counted a single time. The CDR3 reads CASSVSGLGYGYTF. In DNA form, the CDR3 reads TGCGCCAGCAGTGTATCAGGCTTGGGCTATGGCTACACCTTC. The chain carries TRBV10-2 and TRBJ1-2; no firm D call. V was clipped by 4 bases and J by 4 bases, with 13 bases between them. From germline, CDR1 is WSHSY and CDR2 SAAADI. The CDR3 is 14 residues long.

This clonotype was observed many times. The chain couples TRBV7-2 to TRBJ1-4; TRBD1 aligns across 7 bases. V lost 4 bases and J lost 5; bases outside the gene matches: 4. Germline V CDR1 and CDR2: SGHTA, FQGNSA. This CDR3 has 14 amino acids. This CDR3 is CASSYRGGNEKLFF. For the CDR3, the DNA is TGTGCCAGCAGCTACAGGGGAGGCAATGAAAAACTGTTTTTT.

In the case of this clonotype: A much larger clone sits a single nucleotide away, making a read error possible. The rearrangement links TRBV5-1 to TRBJ2-7; 8 nucleotides match TRBD2. V gave up 8 bases and J gave up 7 bases; unmatched junction bases: 17. Per germline, CDR1 SGHRS and CDR2 YFSETQ. The CDR3 has 15 amino acids. CDR3 amino acids: CASQQTGGRSEEQYF. The CDR3, as DNA: TGCGCCAGTCAGCAAACTGGCGGGAGGTCGGAAGAGCAGTACTTC.

The chain links TRBV20-1 to TRBJ2-2; TRBD2 matches at 8 bases. The J segment lost 8 bases and the V segment lost 6 bases, leaving 11 bases of the junction unmatched. The CDR3 is 14 residues long. Germline V CDR1 and CDR2: DFQATT, SNEGSKA (reference sequence). This chain's CDR3 is CSAKTAGGGGELFF. The CDR3 DNA reads TGCAGTGCAAAAACTGCGGGAGGTGGGGGGGAGCTGTTTTTT.

The genes are TRBV16 and TRBJ1-5; no clear D. The CDR3 runs to 15 residues. CDR1 is KGHSY, CDR2 FQNENV, per germline. Trimming shortened V by 2 bases and J by 0 bases, and 8 bases separated the two germline ends. The CDR3 DNA reads as TGTGCCAGCAGCCAAAGGGAGAATAGCAATCAGCCCCAGCATTTT. This encodes CASSQRENSNQPQHF. The whole variable domain, filled in from reference TRBV16 and TRBJ1-5, reads GEEVAQTPKHLVRGEGQKAKLYCAPIKGHSYVFWYQQVLKNEFKFLISFQNENVFDETGMPKERFSAKCLPNSPCSLEIQATKLEDSAVYFCASSQRENSNQPQHFGDGTRLSIL.

Many counts were recorded for this clonotype. The J gene is TRBJ1-4, the V gene TRBV7-9, with D possibly TRBD1 on 5 matching bases. The CDR3 extends over 12 amino acids. Between the trimmed V and J ends, which lost 8 bases and 7 bases, there was a span of 11 bases. Germline values: CDR1 SEHNR, CDR2 FQNEAQ (reference sequence). CDR3 sequence reads: CASRSGPEKLFF. DNA for the CDR3: TGTGCCAGCCGCTCGGGGCCTGAAAAACTGTTTTTT.

In this sample, this clonotype turned up many times. Germline and junction disagree at one end, which may indicate a read error. The chain has TRBV12-3 or TRBV12-4 and TRBJ1-2; TRBD1 matches 10 bases. The CDR3 has 16 amino acids. CDR3 protein: CAGSPAGQGGKNGYTF. For the CDR3, the DNA is TGTGCCGGCAGCCCAGCCGGACAGGGGGGCAAGAATGGCTACACCTTC.

The chain employs TRBV6-1 and TRBJ2-1; D perhaps matches TRBD1 (6 bases). The germline gives CDR1 MNHNS, CDR2 SASEGT. Trimming took 7 bases from V and 0 from J, leaving 16 bases between them. The length of the CDR3 is 16 residues. The CDR3 DNA reads TGTGCCAGCACTCCCGTGGGGGCCAGCTCCTACAATGAGCAGTTCTTC. This codes for CASTPVGASSYNEQFF.

At least ten counts were recorded for this clonotype. The chain is built from TRBV12-3 or TRBV12-4 and TRBJ1-2, with D perhaps matching TRBD1 (6 bases). V lost 2 bases and J 4 bases, leaving 17 bases between the germline ends. The CDR3 sequence is 16 residues long. CDR3 sequence (DNA): TGTGCCAGCAGTTTATTCATAGGGGGTACAGGCTATGGCTACACCTTC. Protein: CASSLFIGGTGYGYTF.

This clonotype was found many times. V is TRBV28 and J is TRBJ2-4, with 8 nucleotides matching TRBD1. The CDR3 totals 16 residues. Trimming at V came to 5 bases and at J to 0 bases, leaving 6 bases not matched to a gene. Germline CDR1 reads MDHEN; CDR2 reads SYDVKM. The CDR3 protein is CASSIGQGLAKNIQYF. CDR3 nucleotide sequence: TGTGCCAGCAGTATAGGACAGGGCCTAGCCAAAAACATTCAGTACTTC.

Concerning this clonotype: It may be a read error: a sequence one base away is much more abundant. The rearrangement joins TRBV7-2 to TRBJ2-4, with D possibly matching TRBD1 (6 bases). The CDR3 has 12 amino acids. Germline CDR1 and CDR2: SGHTA and FQGNSA. CDR3 in amino acids: CASSPDSDIRYF. CDR3 sequence (DNA): TGTGCCAGCTCCCCGGACAGCGACATTCGGTACTTC.

With regard to this clonotype: One end of the junction fails to match germline, which may point to a read error. The V gene is TRBV12-3 or TRBV12-4, the J gene TRBJ1-6; D gene unclear. CDR3 size: 14 residues. In DNA form, the CDR3 reads TGTGCCAGCAGTTTATTACAGAGGAATTCACCCCTCCGCTTT. Residues: CASSLLQRNSPLRF.

This clonotype was detected ten times or more. The rearrangement links TRBV4-3 to TRBJ1-6; 7 bases fit TRBD1. This CDR3 spans 14 amino acids. The germline V gene has CDR1 LGHNA and CDR2 YSLEER. The V gene end was trimmed by 1 base and the J gene end by 10 bases; junction bases not matched to a gene: 4. In nucleotides, the CDR3 is TGCGCCAGCAGCCAAGCAACAGGGGACTCACCCCTCCACTTT. Its protein product is CASSQATGDSPLHF.

The chain uses TRBV6-5 and TRBJ2-2, with 9 bases that match TRBD1. CDR1 MNHEY and CDR2 SVGAGI come from the germline V gene. The CDR3 consists of 15 residues. With 2 bases clipped from V and 6 bases from J, the junction kept 4 bases outside the gene matches. CDR3 bases: TGTGCCAGCAGTTACAACAGGGGGCGGGCCGGGGAGCTGTTTTTT. This gives the protein CASSYNRGRAGELFF.

This clonotype showed up many times. This chain uses TRBV6-1 with TRBJ2-7; D call uncertain. The CDR3 runs to 14 residues. From germline, CDR1 is MNHNS and CDR2 SASEGT. The germline V and J ends were trimmed by 8 bases and 0 bases, with 14 bases remaining between them. The CDR3 reads CASGDLWGSYEQYF. DNA for the CDR3: TGTGCCAGCGGCGACCTGTGGGGCTCCTACGAGCAGTACTTC.

This rearrangement joins TRBV29-1 to TRBJ1-1, with D possibly matching TRBD1 (5 bases). The germline V gene has CDR1 SQVTM and CDR2 ANQGSEA. CDR3 size: 13 residues. V dropped 3 bases and J dropped 5 bases, with 13 bases sitting between them. The CDR3 DNA sequence: TGCAGCGTTGACGGACAAAGGGAAACTGAAGCTTTCTTT. Residues: CSVDGQRETEAFF.

This clonotype was detected ten times or more. The chain couples TRBV12-3 or TRBV12-4 to TRBJ2-7; 13 bases fit TRBD2. CDR3 size: 14 residues. The J segment lost 5 bases and the V segment lost 6 bases, leaving 4 bases of the junction unmatched. Here the CDR3 reads CASRAGLAGNEQYF. In nucleotides, the CDR3 is TGTGCCAGCAGGGCGGGACTAGCGGGAAACGAGCAGTACTTC.

This rearrangement joins TRBV7-9 to TRBJ2-7; 9 bases are shared with TRBD2. The CDR3 loop spans 15 amino acids. Germline CDR1 SEHNR, CDR2 FQNEAQ (reference sequence). The V segment lost 3 bases and the J segment 2 bases; nucleotides outside the gene matches: 5. DNA for the CDR3: TGTGCCAGCAGCTTCTCTAGCGGGACTACCTACGAGCAGTACTTC. Its protein is CASSFSSGTTYEQYF. The variable domain in full, completed from reference TRBV7-9 and TRBJ2-7, reads DTGVSQNPRHKITKRGQNVTFRCDPISEHNRLYWYRQTLGQGPEFLTYFQNEAQLEKSRLLSDRFSAERPKGSFSTLEIQRTEQGDSAMYLCASSFSSGTTYEQYFGPGTRLTVT.

V is TRBV4-3 and J is TRBJ2-7, with unresolved D. V was pared by 4 bases and J by 4 bases, with 8 bases between. Germline V lookup: CDR1 LGHNA, CDR2 YSLEER. This CDR3 is built from 12 residues. The CDR3 region has the DNA TGCGCCAGCAGCCCGAACGGTTACGAGCAGTACTTC. Protein product: CASSPNGYEQYF.

V gene TRBV15 combines with J gene TRBJ1-1; 8 bases agree with TRBD1. The CDR3 contains 16 residues. Germline loops: CDR1 LNHNV, CDR2 YYDKDF (reference sequence). V shed 3 bases, J shed 5 bases, and the junction held 11 bases outside the gene matches. The CDR3 coding sequence is TGTGCCACCAGCAGGAAGAAACAGGGGGTGAGGACTGAAGCTTTCTTT. It codes for CATSRKKQGVRTEAFF.

The chain couples TRBV4-1 to TRBJ1-2; D ambiguous. CDR1 MGHRA and CDR2 YSYEKL come from the germline V gene. This CDR3 is 13 amino acids long. V lost 1 base, J lost 6 bases, and 9 bases lay in between. The CDR3 sequence is CASSQAIGNGYTF. In nucleotides, the CDR3 is TGCGCCAGCAGCCAAGCTATCGGGAATGGCTACACCTTC.

This clonotype was counted many times. The V call is TRBV7-2, the J call TRBJ1-2, with 9 bases that match TRBD1. Looked up from germline, CDR1 is SGHTA and CDR2 is FQGNSA. CDR3 length equals 13 residues. Trimming cost V 1 base and J 12 bases; bases outside gene matches: 6. CDR3 bases: TGTGCCAGCAGCTTAGGAGGGACAGGGCATGACACCTTC. Amino acid sequence: CASSLGGTGHDTF.